One sample yielded the 21 T cell receptor beta chains listed below, sequenced in a study of blood T cell repertoires in COVID-19. The assay was immunoSEQ multiplex PCR, and TCRdb's table has in-frame clones only and misses some. The data contain 150,000 to 200,000 clones, approximately 90% of them singletons. Sequencing was done on a sample of peripheral blood. These receptors all come from a woman aged 70-85 years with COVID-19, enrolled during active disease.

The chain has TRBV15 and TRBJ2-2; 9 nucleotides align to TRBD2. CDR3 length: 15 amino acids. Germline trimming cut 0 bases from V and 7 bases from J; bases unmatched to any gene: 3. The germline V gene encodes CDR1 LNHNV and CDR2 YYDKDF (reference sequence). This CDR3 reads CATSREVAGVGELFF. The CDR3 DNA reads TGTGCCACCAGCAGAGAGGTAGCGGGAGTCGGGGAGCTGTTTTTT.

The gene calls are TRBV4-2 and TRBJ2-3, with 7 bases lining up with TRBD2. Germline CDR1 and CDR2: LGHNA and YNFKEQ. The CDR3 is 16 residues long. V lost 0 bases, J lost 1 base, and 4 bases stayed unmatched. The CDR3 region is CASSQESSGGTDTQYF. The DNA for the CDR3 is TGTGCCAGCAGCCAAGAATCTAGCGGAGGCACAGATACGCAGTATTTT.

This clone came up once. The chain combines TRBV11-2 with TRBJ2-5; a weak D match, TRBD2 (5 bases). The germline CDR1 and CDR2 sequences are SGHAT and FQNNGV. CDR3 length equals 16 residues. V lost 5 bases, J lost 5 bases, and 21 bases lay in between. The CDR3 region is CASSESRVGFSETQYF. CDR3 coding DNA: TGTGCCAGCAGCGAGTCGCGGGTGGGGTTTTCGGAGACCCAGTACTTC. Filled out from reference TRBV11-2 and TRBJ2-5, the complete variable domain reads EAGVAQSPRYKIIEKRQSVAFWCNPISGHATLYWYQQILGQGPKLLIQFQNNGVVDDSQLPKDRFSAERLKGVDSTLKIQPAKLEDSAVYLCASSESRVGFSETQYFGPGTRLLVL.

The gene calls are TRBV6-2 or TRBV6-3 and TRBJ2-1, with no clear D. The CDR3 loop spans 14 amino acids. Trimming removed 2 bases from V and 7 bases from J, with 12 bases in between. CDR1 MNHEY and CDR2 SVGEGT come from the germline V gene. The CDR3: CASSYATDWNEQFF. In DNA form, the CDR3 reads TGTGCCAGCAGTTACGCGACTGATTGGAATGAGCAGTTCTTC.

The J gene is TRBJ1-4, the V gene TRBV2, with TRBD1 matching 8 bases. CDR3 length: 15 residues. The J segment lost 7 bases and the V segment lost 2 bases, leaving 6 bases of the junction unmatched. From germline, CDR1 is SNHLY and CDR2 FYNNEI. CDR3 loop: CASSETDRAGEKLFF. CDR3 DNA sequence: TGTGCCAGCAGTGAAACGGACAGGGCGGGTGAAAAACTGTTTTTT.

This rearrangement joins TRBV19 to TRBJ1-5; 12 bases align to TRBD1. Germline V gives CDR1 LNHDA, CDR2 SQIVND (reference sequence). The CDR3 loop spans 17 amino acids. V lost 5 bases to trimming and J lost 0 bases; unmatched junction nucleotides: 5. In nucleotides, the CDR3 is TGTGCCAGTAGTGGGACAGGGGGCTTTTATAGCAATCAGCCCCAGCATTTT. This translates into CASSGTGGFYSNQPQHF. The full variable domain, in which reference TRBV19 and TRBJ1-5 provide the parts outside the CDR3, is DGGITQSPKYLFRKEGQNVTLSCEQNLNHDAMYWYRQDPGQGLRLIYYSQIVNDFQKGDIAEGYSVSREKKESFPLTVTSAQKNPTAFYLCASSGTGGFYSNQPQHFGDGTRLSIL.

CDR3 sequence: CASSQVGSYSGNTIYF. CDR3 DNA: TGTGCCAGCAGCCAAGTGGGCAGCTACTCTGGAAACACCATATATTTT. V is TRBV3-1 (or the pseudogene TRBV3-2) and J is TRBJ1-3; D gene unclear. V was pared by 1 base and J by 0 bases, with 10 bases between. The CDR3 sequence is 16 residues long. Germline lookup yields CDR1 LGHDT and CDR2 YNNKEL (reference sequence).

This sequence joins TRBV19 and TRBJ1-1, with 8 nucleotides matching TRBD1. CDR1 and CDR2 (germline): LNHDA, SQIVND (reference sequence). The CDR3 totals 14 residues. The V and J ends lost 6 bases and 1 base, in that order; junction bases with no gene match: 4. The CDR3 region is CASRQQGGNTEAFF. CDR3 DNA: TGTGCCAGTAGACAACAGGGGGGGAACACTGAAGCTTTCTTT.

V is TRBV9 and J is TRBJ1-5; TRBD1 aligns across 10 bases. There are 18 residues in the CDR3. CDR1 and CDR2 (germline): SGDLS, YYNGEE. The J segment lost 1 base and the V segment lost 5 bases, leaving 12 bases of the junction unmatched. The CDR3 nucleotides read TGTGCCAGCAGTCCCGGGACAGGGGCCTTTTTAAGCAATCAGCCCCAGCATTTT. Translated: CASSPGTGAFLSNQPQHF.

The gene calls are TRBV19 and TRBJ1-1; D might be TRBD1 (6 bases). This CDR3 contains 15 residues. Germline CDR1 and CDR2: LNHDA and SQIVND (reference sequence). The V end lost 5 bases, the J end lost 0 bases, and 13 bases lay between the germline ends. CDR3 bases: TGTGCCAGTAGTCCCTTGGGACACTTGAACACTGAAGCTTTCTTT. As protein: CASSPLGHLNTEAFF.

The V gene is TRBV12-3 or TRBV12-4, the J gene TRBJ2-7; D gene unclear. V was trimmed by 3 bases and J by 3 bases, leaving 6 bases between them. The length of the CDR3 is 12 residues. The CDR3 reads CASSFSDYEQYF. The DNA for the CDR3 is TGTGCCAGCAGTTTCTCAGACTACGAGCAGTACTTC.

This clone appeared once. The CDR3 DNA reads as TGTGCCAGCAGCCGGACAGGGGGCCCTATTAGCAATCAGCCCCAGCATTTT. Translating gives CASSRTGGPISNQPQHF. The chain combines TRBV7-9 with TRBJ1-5; 11 nucleotides align to TRBD1. The CDR3 spans 17 residues. Trimming cost V 5 bases and J 0 bases; bases outside gene matches: 6. The germline CDR1 and CDR2 sequences are SEHNR and FQNEAQ (reference sequence). The complete variable domain, with remaining parts taken from reference TRBV7-9 and TRBJ1-5, reads DTGVSQNPRHKITKRGQNVTFRCDPISEHNRLYWYRQTLGQGPEFLTYFQNEAQLEKSRLLSDRFSAERPKGSFSTLEIQRTEQGDSAMYLCASSRTGGPISNQPQHFGDGTRLSIL.

This chain connects TRBV10-3 to TRBJ1-1, with D unclear. Trimming took off 8 bases at V and 0 bases at J, with 7 bases between the two ends. This CDR3 comprises 12 residues. CDR1 ENHRY and CDR2 SYGVKD come from the germline V gene. For the CDR3, the DNA is TGTGCCATCGCGGGCCTGAACACTGAAGCTTTCTTT. Encoded protein: CAIAGLNTEAFF.

J is TRBJ2-3 and V is TRBV7-9; D perhaps matches TRBD2 (6 bases). Per germline, CDR1 SEHNR and CDR2 FQNEAQ (reference sequence). The CDR3 length is 13 residues. The germline V and J ends were trimmed by 7 bases and 0 bases, with 8 bases remaining between them. CDR3 nucleotides: TGTGCCAGCAATCGGGGGAGCACAGATACGCAGTATTTT. Protein sequence: CASNRGSTDTQYF.

The chain couples TRBV14 to TRBJ1-2; no clear D. Germline assignment: CDR1 SGHDN and CDR2 FVKESK. The V and J ends lost 1 base and 8 bases respectively, with 14 bases between them. This CDR3 has 14 residues. CDR3 loop: CASSQAPPAEGYTF. The DNA of the CDR3 is TGTGCCAGCAGCCAAGCCCCCCCCGCCGAGGGCTACACCTTC.

In its sample, this clone was seen a few times. The chain uses TRBV21-1 and TRBJ1-6; no check of the table's D call, TRBD1, against the DNA was made. TRBV21-1 is assigned pseudogene status. The CDR3 loop spans 14 amino acids. CDR3 coding DNA: TGTGCCAGCAGCAAAGGGCAGGGTGGTTCACCCCTCCACTTT. It is translated as CASSKGQGGSPLHF.

The chain carries TRBV6-5 and TRBJ1-2; 8 bases are a match to TRBD1. CDR1 and CDR2 (germline): MNHEY, SVGAGI. The CDR3 sequence is 12 residues long. V lost 7 bases to trimming and J lost 8 bases; unmatched junction nucleotides: 6. The CDR3 region is CASNDRGSGYTF. The CDR3, as DNA: TGTGCCAGCAACGACAGGGGATCAGGCTACACCTTC.

The rearrangement links TRBV3-1 (or the pseudogene TRBV3-2) to TRBJ2-5; no definite D call. The V end lost 3 bases, the J end lost 3 bases, and 11 bases lay between the germline ends. CDR3 length: 14 residues. From germline, CDR1 is LGHDT and CDR2 YNNKEL (reference sequence). Written as DNA, the CDR3 is TGTGCCAGCAGCCACTTCGTTAGAAAAGAGACCCAGTACTTC. Translated, it gives CASSHFVRKETQYF.

This clone appeared a single time. The rearrangement joins TRBV21-1 to TRBJ1-5; TRBD1 reflects the table's D call only, with no check against the DNA. TRBV21-1 is annotated as a pseudogene. CDR3 length equals 17 residues. CDR3 sequence reads: CASSTDDRGDSNQPQHF. CDR3 coding DNA: TGTGCCAGCAGCACCGATGACAGGGGGGATAGCAATCAGCCCCAGCATTTT.

The chain joins TRBV10-1 to TRBJ1-6, with 7 bases identical to TRBD1. Germline trimming cut 5 bases from V and 3 bases from J; bases unmatched to any gene: 4. CDR1 WNHNN and CDR2 SYGVQD come from the germline V gene (reference sequence). This CDR3 contains 15 residues. The DNA of the CDR3 is TGCGCCAGCAGTTTAGACAGGGTCTATAATTCACCCCTCCACTTT. Protein product: CASSLDRVYNSPLHF.

This clone has just one count. The rearrangement links TRBV11-3 to TRBJ2-2, with TRBD1 identical over 8 bases. V was pared by 5 bases and J by 7 bases, with 9 bases of the junction left unmatched. The CDR3 loop spans 15 amino acids. CDR1 SGHNT and CDR2 YENEEA come from the germline V gene. The CDR3 spells CASSQRTGSYGELFF. CDR3 DNA: TGTGCCAGCAGCCAAAGGACAGGGTCTTACGGGGAGCTGTTTTTT.